This T cell receptor beta chain comes out of a study of shared clonotypes between healthy human individuals. Libraries were prepared by immunoSEQ multiplex PCR; TCRdb keeps only in-frame clonotypes and omits some of them. The sample shows about 2.4 million clones, 93% of them seen only once. Source material: naive CD4+ T cells from PBMCs. Noted subset: CD45RA+ positively selected. This sequence originates from a man aged 18-30 years in good health. Some clones in this sample may be carry-over from other donors' samples.

As DNA, the CDR3 is TGCGCCAGCAGTGAGTTCAGGAATTGGGGCTACACCTTC. Residues: CASSEFRNWGYTF. The V and J genes are TRBV10-1 and TRBJ1-2; D is unclear. Looked up from germline, CDR1 is WNHNN and CDR2 is SYGVQD (reference sequence). The V end lost 1 base, the J end lost 8 bases, and 11 bases lay between the germline ends. The CDR3 has 13 amino acids.